These T cell receptor beta chains were read from a single sample in a study of somatic mutations in cytotoxic T cells in rheumatoid arthritis. The assay was immunoSEQ multiplex PCR, and TCRdb's table has in-frame clones only and misses some. This sample has 10,000 to 12,000 clones, with around 77% found just once. Sequencing was done on a sample of CD8+ T cells sorted from blood. Receptor source: a man aged 45-60 years in good health. Both conserved end residues are part of each CDR3. A D gene is named only where the DNA matches it firmly. Not all rows give a size; the values are once, few, many and, for expanded clones, a class.

V gene	J gene	clone size	D gene	CDR3 protein	CDR3 DNA
TRBV4-2	TRBJ2-3	-	TRBD2	CASTPAAGGSTDTQYF	TGTGCCAGCACCCCGGCAGCGGGGGGAAGCACAGATACGCAGTATTTT
TRBV7-3	TRBJ1-6	once	-	CASSWGGDSPLHF	TGTGCCAGCAGCTGGGGGGGAGACTCACCCCTCCACTTT
TRBV9	TRBJ2-1	medium-sized	-	CASSVGQGTYNEQFF	TGTGCCAGCAGCGTAGGGCAGGGGACCTACAATGAGCAGTTCTTC
TRBV9	TRBJ1-4	-	TRBD1	CASSDRGGTNEKLFF	TGTGCCAGCAGTGACAGGGGGGGGACTAATGAAAAACTGTTTTTT
TRBV28	TRBJ2-1	-	TRBD2	CASRTSGNEQFF	TGTGCCAGCAGGACTAGCGGGAATGAGCAGTTCTTC
TRBV18	TRBJ1-1	-	-	CASSRRQDYTEAFF	TGTGCCAGCTCCCGAAGACAGGACTACACTGAAGCTTTCTTT
TRBV6-5	TRBJ2-7	-	-	CASSYSDRTYEQYF	TGTGCCAGCAGTTACTCCGACAGAACCTACGAGCAGTACTTC
TRBV9	TRBJ2-6	-	-	CASKGRGRRSGANVLTF	TGTGCCAGCAAAGGTAGGGGCCGACGCTCTGGGGCCAACGTCCTGACTTTC
TRBV6-5	TRBJ1-1	-	TRBD1	CASSYSGDSNTEAFF	TGTGCCAGCAGTTACTCGGGGGACAGTAACACTGAAGCTTTCTTT
TRBV4-1	TRBJ1-3	-	-	CASRRRSFANTIYF	TGCGCCAGCAGGAGGCGGTCGTTCGCAAACACCATATATTTT
TRBV9	TRBJ2-1	once	-	CASSGSGEQFF	TGTGCCAGCAGCGGAAGCGGGGAGCAGTTCTTC
TRBV4-1	TRBJ1-3	-	-	CASSQANRGGTGNTIYF	TGCGCCAGCAGCCAAGCCAATAGGGGGGGCACTGGAAACACCATATATTTT
TRBV9	TRBJ2-1	-	-	CASSISGRSYNEQFF	TGTGCCAGCAGCATAAGCGGGCGCTCCTACAATGAGCAGTTCTTC
TRBV2	TRBJ1-3	once	TRBD1	CAGGTGDVDTIYF	TGTGCCGGCGGGACAGGGGATGTAGACACCATATATTTT
TRBV6-5	TRBJ2-2	-	TRBD2	CAISSRLAQNTGELFF	TGTGCCATCAGTTCGCGACTAGCGCAAAACACCGGGGAGCTGTTTTTT
TRBV6-4	TRBJ2-5	-	TRBD2	CASSDGTSGQETQYF	TGTGCCAGCAGTGACGGGACTAGCGGCCAAGAGACCCAGTACTTC
TRBV6-5	TRBJ2-1	-	-	CASEQTHNEQFF	TGTGCCAGCGAGCAGACTCACAATGAGCAGTTCTTC
TRBV2	TRBJ2-7	-	TRBD1	CASSSPYGDREYYEQYF	TGTGCCAGCAGTTCACCCTATGGGGACAGGGAATACTACGAGCAGTACTTC
TRBV9	TRBJ2-2	-	-	CASSAHRARGELFF	TGTGCCAGCAGCGCCCACAGGGCCCGCGGGGAGCTGTTTTTT
TRBV7-2	TRBJ2-7	-	-	CASSLARGNEQYF	TGTGCCAGCAGCTTAGCCAGGGGCAACGAGCAGTACTTC
TRBV6-5	TRBJ2-1	-	TRBD1	CASSYSAGGRNEQFF	TGTGCCAGCAGTTACTCTGCAGGGGGTAGGAATGAGCAGTTCTTC
TRBV28	TRBJ2-2	-	TRBD1	CATKKQGPWELFF	TGTGCGACAAAAAAACAGGGGCCTTGGGAGCTGTTTTTT
TRBV4-3	TRBJ2-1	-	-	CASSQDLDNRNEQFF	TGCGCCAGCAGCCAAGATCTAGATAACCGCAATGAGCAGTTCTTC
TRBV27	TRBJ2-7	-	TRBD1	CASSLIHGQGMAYEQYF	TGTGCCAGCAGTTTGATACATGGACAGGGGATGGCCTACGAGCAGTACTTC
TRBV7-7	TRBJ2-7	-	TRBD1	CASSPGQGEGYEQYF	TGCGCCAGCAGCCCGGGACAGGGGGAAGGCTACGAGCAGTACTTC
TRBV4-2	TRBJ2-5	-	-	CASSQLLGATETQYF	TGTGCCAGCAGCCAGCTCCTAGGGGCAACGGAGACCCAGTACTTC
TRBV27	TRBJ2-3	-	-	CASSARSRLSDTQYF	TGTGCCAGCAGTGCCCGGTCCCGACTAAGTGATACGCAGTATTTT
TRBV13	TRBJ2-3	-	-	CASSLGTNTDTQYF	TGTGCCAGCAGCTTAGGGACTAACACAGATACGCAGTATTTT
TRBV13	TRBJ2-1	-	TRBD2	CATGTSGGRYHNEQFF	TGTGCCACCGGGACTAGCGGGGGAAGGTACCACAATGAGCAGTTCTTC
TRBV18	TRBJ2-1	-	TRBD2	CASSKGLSGRPNEQFF	TGTGCCAGCTCAAAAGGGCTTAGCGGGAGACCCAATGAGCAGTTCTTC
TRBV5-1	TRBJ2-3	-	TRBD2	CASSIAGGPDTQYF	TGCGCCAGCAGCATAGCGGGGGGGCCTGATACGCAGTATTTT
TRBV5-5	TRBJ2-2	once	TRBD1	CASSQGQGARTGELFF	TGTGCCAGCAGTCAGGGACAGGGGGCACGCACCGGGGAGCTGTTTTTT
TRBV30	TRBJ2-3	-	TRBD2	CAWKVFGLAASTDTQYF	TGTGCCTGGAAGGTTTTTGGGCTAGCGGCTAGCACAGATACGCAGTATTTT
TRBV5-3	TRBJ1-3	-	-	CARLGGTSGGNTIYF	TGTGCCAGACTCGGGGGGACTTCTGGAGGAAACACCATATATTTT
TRBV6-1	TRBJ1-2	-	-	CASSEGEGAFPVSGYTF	TGTGCCAGCAGTGAAGGCGAGGGAGCGTTTCCCGTGAGTGGCTACACCTTC
TRBV9	TRBJ2-7	-	-	CASSGRDNSYEQYF	TGTGCCAGCAGCGGCCGGGACAACTCCTACGAGCAGTACTTC
TRBV28	TRBJ2-3	-	TRBD2	CASSFLAGTDTQYF	TGTGCCAGCAGTTTCCTAGCGGGCACAGATACGCAGTATTTT
TRBV27	TRBJ2-1	-	-	CASSPGPHEQFF	TGTGCCAGCAGTCCGGGTCCACATGAGCAGTTCTTC
TRBV27	TRBJ2-7	-	-	CASSNPDYYEQYF	TGTGCCAGCAGCAACCCCGACTACTACGAGCAGTACTTC
TRBV27	TRBJ1-5	-	-	CASSLYRFQPQHF	TGTGCCAGCAGTTTATACAGGTTTCAGCCCCAGCATTTT
TRBV7-2	TRBJ2-3	-	-	CASSPGVNTQYF	TGTGCCAGCAGCCCCGGGGTGAATACGCAGTATTTT
TRBV9	TRBJ2-7	-	TRBD2	CASSHGGGPGGEQYF	TGTGCCAGCAGCCACGGTGGGGGACCGGGAGGCGAGCAGTACTTC
TRBV5-1	TRBJ2-3	-	-	CASSLGGGGDTQYF	TGCGCCAGCAGCTTGGGGGGCGGTGGGGATACGCAGTATTTT
TRBV7-9	TRBJ1-5	-	-	CASSQDQGQPQHF	TGCGCCAGCAGCCAAGATCAGGGGCAGCCCCAGCATTTT
TRBV5-1	TRBJ2-7	-	TRBD1	CASRQGTGGSYEQYF	TGCGCCAGCCGCCAGGGGACAGGGGGCTCCTACGAGCAGTACTTC
TRBV4-1	TRBJ2-1	few	-	CASSQEGQNPYNEQFF	TGCGCCAGCAGCCAAGAAGGACAGAACCCCTACAATGAGCAGTTCTTC
TRBV7-2	TRBJ2-4	few	-	CASSFGGLAKNIQYF	TGTGCCAGCAGCTTTGGGGGCTTAGCCAAAAACATTCAGTACTTC
TRBV5-1	TRBJ2-1	once	-	CASSYGGTGNEQFF	TGCGCCAGCAGCTACGGCGGGACGGGCAATGAGCAGTTCTTC
TRBV20-1	TRBJ1-2	-	-	CSARRGGGYTF	TGCAGTGCCAGGAGGGGGGGTGGCTACACCTTC